Each of the 11 T cell receptor beta chains below was sequenced from the same sample in a study of shared clonotypes between healthy human individuals. Libraries were prepared by immunoSEQ multiplex PCR; TCRdb keeps only in-frame clonotypes and omits some of them. Of about 2.3 million clones in the sample, under 95% were seen once. Sequenced material: naive CD4+ T cells from PBMCs. Subset: CD45RA+ positively selected. The receptors shown here come from a man aged 18 to 30 in good health. Some clones in this sample may be carry-over from other donors' samples.

The chain couples TRBV19 to TRBJ1-2, with 8 bases fitting TRBD1. This CDR3 contains 14 residues. The ends lost 9 bases at V and 3 bases at J; junction bases unmatched: 9. Looked up from germline, CDR1 is LNHDA and CDR2 is SQIVND (reference sequence). The CDR3 bases are TGTGCCAGCGTAGACAGGGGTCGAGACTATGGCTACACCTTC. Its protein product is CASVDRGRDYGYTF.

V is TRBV2 and J is TRBJ1-5; 8 nucleotides agree with TRBD1. Looked up from germline, CDR1 is SNHLY and CDR2 is FYNNEI. This CDR3 region has 15 residues. V lost 8 bases and J lost 1; bases outside the gene matches: 7. The CDR3 region has the DNA TGTGCCAGCGGAGGACAGGGCGGCAGCAATCAGCCCCAGCATTTT. Its translation is CASGGQGGSNQPQHF.

The CDR3 sequence: CASSLAIGQSGHQPQHF. The CDR3 DNA sequence: TGTGCCAGCAGCTTAGCGATCGGACAATCGGGCCACCAGCCCCAGCATTTT. The chain combines TRBV7-2 with TRBJ1-5, with TRBD1 as a possible D gene (5 bases). The CDR3 sequence is 17 residues long. Trimming shortened V by 0 bases and J by 7 bases, and 19 bases separated the two germline ends. CDR1 is SGHTA, CDR2 FQGNSA, per germline.

This sequence joins TRBV4-3 and TRBJ2-5; maybe TRBD1 (5 bases). The CDR3 totals 14 residues. V was clipped by 0 bases and J by 4 bases, with 9 bases between them. CDR1 and CDR2 from the germline V gene are LGHNA and YSLEER. In DNA, the CDR3 is TGCGCCAGCAGCCAAGAGCAGGGTCCAGAGACCCAGTACTTC. Residues: CASSQEQGPETQYF.

This rearrangement joins TRBV2 to TRBJ2-6, with a tentative D call TRBD2 (6 bases). This CDR3 comprises 17 residues. The germline V gene encodes CDR1 SNHLY and CDR2 FYNNEI. The V end lost 5 bases, the J end lost 0 bases, and 14 bases lay between the germline ends. The CDR3 spells CASSKDGGFSGANVLTF. CDR3 DNA: TGTGCCAGCAGTAAGGACGGAGGGTTCTCTGGGGCCAACGTCCTGACTTTC.

The rearrangement links TRBV28 to TRBJ2-7, with 12 bases fitting TRBD2. The junction had 6 bases not matched to a gene; V was cut back by 5 bases and J by 4 bases. CDR3 length equals 15 residues. CDR1 MDHEN and CDR2 SYDVKM come from the germline V gene. For the CDR3, the DNA is TGTGCCAGCAGTCGTCAAGGGACTAGCGGGTACGAGCAGTACTTC. Residues: CASSRQGTSGYEQYF. The variable domain in full, completed from reference TRBV28 and TRBJ2-7, reads DVKVTQSSRYLVKRTGEKVFLECVQDMDHENMFWYRQDPGLGLRLIYFSYDVKMKEKGDIPEGYSVSREKKERFSLILESASTNQTSMYLCASSRQGTSGYEQYFGPGTRLTVT.

CDR3 coding DNA: TGTGCCATCAGTTATTACGCCGGGGAGCTGTTTTTT. Protein: CAISYYAGELFF. The rearrangement links TRBV10-3 to TRBJ2-2; D remains unclear. Trimming took 5 bases from V and 6 from J, leaving 7 bases between them. Germline V lookup: CDR1 ENHRY, CDR2 SYGVKD. CDR3 length: 12 residues.

The rearrangement joins TRBV7-9 to TRBJ2-7, with unresolved D. The CDR3 runs to 12 residues. Germline values: CDR1 SEHNR, CDR2 FQNEAQ (reference sequence). The V end lost 4 bases, the J end lost 13 bases, and 17 bases lay between the germline ends. The CDR3 region has the DNA TGTGCCAGCAGCTCCCGGGCGGCCTTTTCCTACTTC. Translation gives CASSSRAAFSYF.

The CDR3 loop is CASSPRTGGAKNIQYF. In DNA form, the CDR3 reads TGTGCCAGCAGCCCCAGAACGGGCGGGGCCAAAAACATTCAGTACTTC. The V call is TRBV5-8, the J call TRBJ2-4; weak D call: TRBD2 (5 bases). This CDR3 comprises 16 residues. Germline-derived CDR1 and CDR2 are SGHTS and YDEGEE. Trimming removed 4 bases at V and 1 base at J, with 15 bases between.

This clone was found once. V usage is TRBV5-8 and J usage is TRBJ1-1, with 10 bases that match TRBD1. This CDR3 is built from 14 residues. Germline V gene sequence: CDR1 SGHTS, CDR2 YDEGEE. The V gene end was trimmed by 4 bases and the J gene end by 5 bases; junction bases not matched to a gene: 5. The CDR3 region has the DNA TGTGCCAGCAGCAGGGACAGGGGAGGAACTGAAGCTTTCTTT. It encodes CASSRDRGGTEAFF.

The gene calls are TRBV28 and TRBJ1-2; possibly TRBD1 for D (5 bases). V was pared by 6 bases and J by 5 bases, with 22 bases between. The CDR3 totals 16 residues. Germline V gene lookup returns CDR1 MDHEN and CDR2 SYDVKM. The CDR3 DNA reads as TGTGCCAGCAGCCCGGGGGGGGGAGACTTTAGATATGGCTACACCTTC. This codes for CASSPGGGDFRYGYTF.